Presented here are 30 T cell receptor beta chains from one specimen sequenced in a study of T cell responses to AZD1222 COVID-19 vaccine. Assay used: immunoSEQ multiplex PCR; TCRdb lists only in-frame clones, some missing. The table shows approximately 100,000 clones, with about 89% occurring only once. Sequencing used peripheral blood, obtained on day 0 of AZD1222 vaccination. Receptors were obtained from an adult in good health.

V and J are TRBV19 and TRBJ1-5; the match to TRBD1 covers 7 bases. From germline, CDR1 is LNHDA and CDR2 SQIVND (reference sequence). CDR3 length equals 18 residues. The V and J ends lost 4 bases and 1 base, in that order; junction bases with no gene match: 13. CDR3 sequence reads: CASSKGLLAGGSNQPQHF. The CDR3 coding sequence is TGTGCCAGTAGTAAGGGCCTCTTAGCAGGGGGAAGCAATCAGCCCCAGCATTTT. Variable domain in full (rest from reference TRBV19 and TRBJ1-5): DGGITQSPKYLFRKEGQNVTLSCEQNLNHDAMYWYRQDPGQGLRLIYYSQIVNDFQKGDIAEGYSVSREKKESFPLTVTSAQKNPTAFYLCASSKGLLAGGSNQPQHFGDGTRLSIL.

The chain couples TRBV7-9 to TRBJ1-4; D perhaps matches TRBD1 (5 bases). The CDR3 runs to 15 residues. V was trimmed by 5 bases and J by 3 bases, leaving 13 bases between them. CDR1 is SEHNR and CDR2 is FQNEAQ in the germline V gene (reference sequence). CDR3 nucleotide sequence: TGTGCCAGCAGCGGCCGGGACGGACCTAATGAAAAACTGTTTTTT. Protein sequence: CASSGRDGPNEKLFF.

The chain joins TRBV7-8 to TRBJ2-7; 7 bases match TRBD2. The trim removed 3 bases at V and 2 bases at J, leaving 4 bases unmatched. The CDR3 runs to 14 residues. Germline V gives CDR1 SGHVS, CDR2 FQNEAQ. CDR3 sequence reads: CASSFRLAPYEQYF. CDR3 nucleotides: TGTGCCAGCAGCTTTCGACTAGCCCCCTACGAGCAGTACTTC.

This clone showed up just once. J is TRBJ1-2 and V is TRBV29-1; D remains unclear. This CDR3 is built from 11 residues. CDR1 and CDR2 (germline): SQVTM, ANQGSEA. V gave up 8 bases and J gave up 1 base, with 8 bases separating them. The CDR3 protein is CSSQFNYGYTF. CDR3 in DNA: TGCAGCTCTCAGTTTAACTATGGCTACACCTTC.

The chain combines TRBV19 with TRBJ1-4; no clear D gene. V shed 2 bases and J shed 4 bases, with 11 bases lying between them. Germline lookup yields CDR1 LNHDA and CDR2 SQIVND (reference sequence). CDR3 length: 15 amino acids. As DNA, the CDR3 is TGTGCCAGTAGTATATCGGACGGTAATAATGAAAAACTGTTTTTT. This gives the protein CASSISDGNNEKLFF. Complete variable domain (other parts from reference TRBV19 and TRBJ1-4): DGGITQSPKYLFRKEGQNVTLSCEQNLNHDAMYWYRQDPGQGLRLIYYSQIVNDFQKGDIAEGYSVSREKKESFPLTVTSAQKNPTAFYLCASSISDGNNEKLFFGSGTQLSVL.

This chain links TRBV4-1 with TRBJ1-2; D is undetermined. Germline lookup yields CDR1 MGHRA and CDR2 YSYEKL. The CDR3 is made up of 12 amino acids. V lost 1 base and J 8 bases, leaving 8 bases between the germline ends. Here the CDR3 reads CASSQAGPGYTF. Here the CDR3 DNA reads TGCGCCAGCAGCCAAGCCGGGCCGGGCTACACCTTC.

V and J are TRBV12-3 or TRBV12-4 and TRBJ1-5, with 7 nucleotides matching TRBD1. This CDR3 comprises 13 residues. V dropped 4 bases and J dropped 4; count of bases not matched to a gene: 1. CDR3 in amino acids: CASSSTGNQPQHF. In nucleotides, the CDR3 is TGTGCCAGCAGTTCGACAGGGAATCAGCCCCAGCATTTT.

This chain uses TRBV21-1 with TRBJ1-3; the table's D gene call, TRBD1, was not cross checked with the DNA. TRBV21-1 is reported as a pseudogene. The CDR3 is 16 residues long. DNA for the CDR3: TGTGCCAGCAGAGAGGGACAGGCCGCTTCTGGAAACACCATATATTTT. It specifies CASREGQAASGNTIYF.

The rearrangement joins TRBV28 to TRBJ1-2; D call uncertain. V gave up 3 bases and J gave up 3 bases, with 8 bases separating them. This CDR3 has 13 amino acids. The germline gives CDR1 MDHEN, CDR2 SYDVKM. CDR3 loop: CASSFRTDYGYTF. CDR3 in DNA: TGTGCCAGCAGTTTTAGGACGGACTATGGCTACACCTTC.

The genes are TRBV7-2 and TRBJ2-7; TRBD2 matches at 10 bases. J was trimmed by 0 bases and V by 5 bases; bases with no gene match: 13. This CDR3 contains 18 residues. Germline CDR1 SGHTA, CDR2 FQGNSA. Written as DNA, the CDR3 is TGTGCCAGCAGCACTCGGACCTCTAGCGGGGGTCGCTCCTACGAGCAGTACTTC. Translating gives CASSTRTSSGGRSYEQYF. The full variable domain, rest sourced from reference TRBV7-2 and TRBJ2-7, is GAGVSQSPSNKVTEKGKDVELRCDPISGHTALYWYRQSLGQGLEFLIYFQGNSAPDKSGLPSDRFSAERTGGSVSTLTIQRTQQEDSAVYLCASSTRTSSGGRSYEQYFGPGTRLTVT.

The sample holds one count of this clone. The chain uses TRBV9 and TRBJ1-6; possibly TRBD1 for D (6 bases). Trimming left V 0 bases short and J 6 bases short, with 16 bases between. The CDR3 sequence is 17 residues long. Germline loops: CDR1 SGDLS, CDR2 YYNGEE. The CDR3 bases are TGTGCCAGCAGCGTAGCTCTAGGGGCAGGGGCTAATTCACCCCTCCACTTT. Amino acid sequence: CASSVALGAGANSPLHF.

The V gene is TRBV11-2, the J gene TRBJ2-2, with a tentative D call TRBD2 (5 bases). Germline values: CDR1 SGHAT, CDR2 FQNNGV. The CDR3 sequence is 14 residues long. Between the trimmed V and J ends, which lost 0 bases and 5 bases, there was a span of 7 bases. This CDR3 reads CASSLEVATGELFF. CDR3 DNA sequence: TGTGCCAGCAGCTTAGAGGTAGCGACCGGGGAGCTGTTTTTT.

In DNA, the CDR3 is TGTGCCACCAGTGAGCCTGGATCCAGGGATACGCAGTATTTT. This sequence encodes CATSEPGSRDTQYF. The chain employs TRBV24-1 and TRBJ2-3; D call uncertain. Trimming removed 4 bases from V and 6 bases from J, with 13 bases in between. This CDR3 is 14 amino acids long. Germline-derived CDR1 and CDR2 are KGHDR and SFDVKD.

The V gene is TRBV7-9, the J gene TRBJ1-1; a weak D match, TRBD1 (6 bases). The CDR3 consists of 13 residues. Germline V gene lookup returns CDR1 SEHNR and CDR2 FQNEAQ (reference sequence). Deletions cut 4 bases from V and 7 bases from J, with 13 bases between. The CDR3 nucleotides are TGTGCCAGCAGCTCTGGCGGGGGGCTTGAAGCTTTCTTT. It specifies CASSSGGGLEAFF.

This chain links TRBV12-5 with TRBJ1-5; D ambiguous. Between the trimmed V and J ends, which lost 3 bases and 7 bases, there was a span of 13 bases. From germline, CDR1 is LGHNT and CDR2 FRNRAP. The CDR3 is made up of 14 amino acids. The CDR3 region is CASGFREPEQPQHF. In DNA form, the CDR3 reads TGTGCTAGTGGTTTCCGGGAACCTGAGCAGCCCCAGCATTTT.

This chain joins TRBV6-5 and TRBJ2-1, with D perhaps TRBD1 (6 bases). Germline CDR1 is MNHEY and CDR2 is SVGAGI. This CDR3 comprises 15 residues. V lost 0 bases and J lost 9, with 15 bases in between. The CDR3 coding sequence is TGTGCCAGCAGTTACTCGATAACAGGGAATTTTGAGCAGTTCTTC. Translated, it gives CASSYSITGNFEQFF.

DNA of the CDR3: TGCAGCGTAATCAGGGGAGTGAACACTGAAGCTTTCTTT. Translating it yields CSVIRGVNTEAFF. The genes are TRBV29-1 and TRBJ1-1, with TRBD1 as a possible D gene (6 bases). Germline V gene data show CDR1 as SQVTM and CDR2 as ANQGSEA. CDR3 length equals 13 residues. The V end was cut by 6 bases, the J end by 0 bases, with 11 bases between.

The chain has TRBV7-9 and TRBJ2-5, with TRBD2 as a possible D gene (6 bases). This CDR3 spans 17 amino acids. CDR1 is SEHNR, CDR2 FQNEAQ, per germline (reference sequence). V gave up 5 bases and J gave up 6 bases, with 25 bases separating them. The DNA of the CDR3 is TGTGCCAGCAGCCCTCCCTGGAGGGGCGCCCGAGAAAAGACCCAGTACTTC. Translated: CASSPPWRGAREKTQYF.

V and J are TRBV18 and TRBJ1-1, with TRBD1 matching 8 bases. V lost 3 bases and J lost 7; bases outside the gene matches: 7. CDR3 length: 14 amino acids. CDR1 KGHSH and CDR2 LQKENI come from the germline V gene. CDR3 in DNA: TGTGCCAGCTCACCCGATCGACAGGGGATTGAAGCTTTCTTT. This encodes CASSPDRQGIEAFF.

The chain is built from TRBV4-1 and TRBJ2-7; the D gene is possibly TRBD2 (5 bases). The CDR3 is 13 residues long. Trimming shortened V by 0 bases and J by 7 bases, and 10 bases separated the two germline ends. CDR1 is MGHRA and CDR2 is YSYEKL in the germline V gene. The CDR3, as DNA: TGCGCCAGCAGCCAAGAATTAGCGAGTGAGCAGTACTTC. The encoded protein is CASSQELASEQYF.

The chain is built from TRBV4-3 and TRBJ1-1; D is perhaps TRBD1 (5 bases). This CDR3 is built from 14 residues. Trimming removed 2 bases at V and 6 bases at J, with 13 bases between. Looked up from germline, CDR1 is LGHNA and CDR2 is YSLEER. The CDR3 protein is CASSQFGTGAEAFF. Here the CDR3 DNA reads TGCGCCAGCAGCCAATTTGGGACGGGCGCTGAAGCTTTCTTT.

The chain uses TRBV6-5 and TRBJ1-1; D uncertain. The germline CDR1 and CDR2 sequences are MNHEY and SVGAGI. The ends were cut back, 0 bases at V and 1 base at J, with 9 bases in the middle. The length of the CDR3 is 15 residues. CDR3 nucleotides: TGTGCCAGCAGTTACTCAGAGACAACGAACACTGAAGCTTTCTTT. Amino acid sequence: CASSYSETTNTEAFF.

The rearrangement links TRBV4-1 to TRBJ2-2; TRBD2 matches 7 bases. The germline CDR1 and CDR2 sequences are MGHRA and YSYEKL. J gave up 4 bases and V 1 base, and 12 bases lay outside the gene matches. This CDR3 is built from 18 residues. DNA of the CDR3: TGCGCCAGCAGCCAAGCTTTTCGACTAGCCGCAGGCACCGGGGAGCTGTTTTTT. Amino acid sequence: CASSQAFRLAAGTGELFF.

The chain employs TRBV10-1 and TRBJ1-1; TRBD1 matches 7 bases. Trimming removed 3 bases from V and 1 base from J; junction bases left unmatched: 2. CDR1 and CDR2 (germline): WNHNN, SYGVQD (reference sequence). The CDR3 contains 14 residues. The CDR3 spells CASSEGTENTEAFF. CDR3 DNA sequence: TGCGCCAGCAGTGAAGGGACAGAGAACACTGAAGCTTTCTTT.

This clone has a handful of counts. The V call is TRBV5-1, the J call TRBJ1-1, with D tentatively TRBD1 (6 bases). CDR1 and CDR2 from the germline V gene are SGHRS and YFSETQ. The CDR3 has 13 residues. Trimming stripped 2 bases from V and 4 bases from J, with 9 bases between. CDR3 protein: CASSLQGPTEAFF. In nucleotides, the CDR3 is TGCGCCAGCAGCTTACAGGGACCCACTGAAGCTTTCTTT.

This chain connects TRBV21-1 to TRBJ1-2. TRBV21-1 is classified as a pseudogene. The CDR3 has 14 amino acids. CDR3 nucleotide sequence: TGTGCCAGCAGCAAATTGGGGGGAATCTATGGCTACACCTTC. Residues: CASSKLGGIYGYTF.

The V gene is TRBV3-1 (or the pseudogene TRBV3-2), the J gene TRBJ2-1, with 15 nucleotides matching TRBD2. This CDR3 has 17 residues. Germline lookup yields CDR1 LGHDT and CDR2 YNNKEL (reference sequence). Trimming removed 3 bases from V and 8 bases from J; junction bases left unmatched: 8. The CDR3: CASSQRTSGGARYEQFF. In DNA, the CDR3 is TGTGCCAGCAGCCAGAGGACTAGCGGGGGGGCCAGATATGAGCAGTTCTTC.

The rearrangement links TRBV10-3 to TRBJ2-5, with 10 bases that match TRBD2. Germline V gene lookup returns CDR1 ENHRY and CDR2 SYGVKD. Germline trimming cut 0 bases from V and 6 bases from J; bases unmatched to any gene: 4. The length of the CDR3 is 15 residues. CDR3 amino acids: CAISESAAGGQTQYF. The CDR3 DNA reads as TGTGCCATCAGTGAGTCAGCAGCGGGGGGGCAGACCCAGTACTTC.

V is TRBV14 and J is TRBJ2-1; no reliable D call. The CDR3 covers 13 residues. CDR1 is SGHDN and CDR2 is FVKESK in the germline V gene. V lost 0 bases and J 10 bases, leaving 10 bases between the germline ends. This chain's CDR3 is CASSQELTLEQFF. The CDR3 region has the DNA TGTGCCAGCAGCCAAGAATTAACACTGGAGCAGTTCTTC.

The CDR3: CASSQARTSGSEETQYF. In DNA, the CDR3 is TGCGCCAGCAGCCAAGCCCGGACTAGCGGGTCCGAAGAGACCCAGTACTTC. The chain joins TRBV4-3 to TRBJ2-5, with 11 bases that match TRBD2. Germline values: CDR1 LGHNA, CDR2 YSLEER. V was clipped by 1 base and J by 3 bases; unmatched bases: 7. This CDR3 has 17 residues.